This T cell receptor beta chain comes out of a study of CD8+ T cells in alopecia areata. Lesional scalp punch biopsies and peripheral blood were collected from alopecia areata patients. Sequencing used cDNA as its template, made by extracting RNA and reverse transcribing it. Method: immunoSEQ multiplex PCR; TCRdb's copy keeps in-frame clones and lacks some. The repertoire holds approximately 99,000 clones, with under 60% as singletons. The CDR3 is made up of 14 amino acids. The V and J ends lost 5 bases and 2 bases respectively, with 12 bases between them. The germline V gene has CDR1 MNHNY and CDR2 SVGAGI (reference sequence).

The receptor comes from a human donor with alopecia areata. Material for sequencing was NKG2D-low CD8+ T cells sorted from blood. The chain is built from TRBV6-6 and TRBJ2-5, with D tentatively TRBD2 (6 bases). CDR3 sequence reads: CASSQRVNQETQYF. The CDR3 coding sequence is TGTGCCAGCAGTCAGCGGGTGAATCAAGAGACCCAGTACTTC.